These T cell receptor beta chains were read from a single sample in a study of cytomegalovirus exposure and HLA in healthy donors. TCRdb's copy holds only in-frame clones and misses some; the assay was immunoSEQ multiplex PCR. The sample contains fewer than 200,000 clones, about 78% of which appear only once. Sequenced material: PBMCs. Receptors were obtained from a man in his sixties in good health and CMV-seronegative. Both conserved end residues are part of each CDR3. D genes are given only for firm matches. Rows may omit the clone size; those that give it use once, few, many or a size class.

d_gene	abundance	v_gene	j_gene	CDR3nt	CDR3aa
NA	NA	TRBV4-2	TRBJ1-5	TGTGCCAGCAGCCCTACGACAGAGCCCAATCAGCCCCAGCATTTT	CASSPTTEPNQPQHF
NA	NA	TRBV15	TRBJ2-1	TGTGCCACCGGGCAGGGAAAAGGCCTATACAATGAGCAGTTCTTC	CATGQGKGLYNEQFF
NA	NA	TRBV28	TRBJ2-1	TGTGCCAGCAGTCCCGACTTCGGAAATGAGCAGTTCTTC	CASSPDFGNEQFF
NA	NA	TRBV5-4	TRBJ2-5	TGTGCCAGCAGCTTGGGGGGGGTTGGAGAGACCCAGTACTTC	CASSLGGVGETQYF
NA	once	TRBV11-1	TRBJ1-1	TGTGCCAGCAGCTTAGGGACATCGGGCACTGAAGCTTTCTTT	CASSLGTSGTEAFF
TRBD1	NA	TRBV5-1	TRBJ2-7	TGCGCCAGCAGCTTGAGGGTTACGGGACAGGCTCTGGGAGAGCAGTACTTC	CASSLRVTGQALGEQYF
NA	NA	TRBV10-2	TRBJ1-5	TGCGCCAGCAGTGAGTCGACAAATGCTCAGCCCCAGCATTTT	CASSESTNAQPQHF
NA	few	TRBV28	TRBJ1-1	TGTGCCAGCATTAGGGACGGGACAAGGGGGACTGAAGCTTTCTTT	CASIRDGTRGTEAFF
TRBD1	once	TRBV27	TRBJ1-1	TGTGCCAGCACCCCTAGACAGGGCGCTGAAGCTTTCTTT	CASTPRQGAEAFF
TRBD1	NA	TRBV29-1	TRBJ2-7	TGCAGCGTTGAAGATCAGAGGGATCTTTCAGGGGGCGCGTCCTACGAGCAGTACTTC	CSVEDQRDLSGGASYEQYF
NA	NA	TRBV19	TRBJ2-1	TGTGCCAGTAGTCCTCGGACCAGGACTAACGGCAATGAGCAGTTCTTC	CASSPRTRTNGNEQFF
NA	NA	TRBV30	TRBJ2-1	TGTGCCTGGAATGAGCGGCCTGAGCAGTTCTTC	CAWNERPEQFF
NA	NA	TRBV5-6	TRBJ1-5	TGTGCCAGCAGCCCAAGGGCAGGGCTCAATCAGCCCCAGCATTTT	CASSPRAGLNQPQHF
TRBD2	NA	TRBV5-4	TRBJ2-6	TGTGCCAGCAGCTTCGGGGGGGCTGGGGCCAACGTCCTGACTTTC	CASSFGGAGANVLTF
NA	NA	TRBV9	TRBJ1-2	TGTGCCAGCACTTCGGGGGACTATGGCTACACCTTC	CASTSGDYGYTF
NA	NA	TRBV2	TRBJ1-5	TGTGCCAGCAGTGGCGCAGGAATTGCCCCATATAGCAATCAGCCCCAGCATTTT	CASSGAGIAPYSNQPQHF
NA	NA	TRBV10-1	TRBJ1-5	TGCGCCAGCAGTGAGTCGATGGCACATATTCCTTATAGCAATCAGCCCCAGCATTTT	CASSESMAHIPYSNQPQHF
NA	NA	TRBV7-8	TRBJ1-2	TGTGCCAGCAGCTTAGTCGGCGGCGGCTACACCTTC	CASSLVGGGYTF
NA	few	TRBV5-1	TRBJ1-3	TGCGCCAGCAGCGGGGGGTCCGGAAACACCATATATTTT	CASSGGSGNTIYF
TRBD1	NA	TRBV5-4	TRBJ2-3	TGTGCCAGCAGCCCCCCCGGGACAGGGGGCACAGATACGCAGTATTTT	CASSPPGTGGTDTQYF
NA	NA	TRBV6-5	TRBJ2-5	TGTGCCAGCAGTTACTCGAAACAGCGCCCAGGGGCCCAGTACTTC	CASSYSKQRPGAQYF
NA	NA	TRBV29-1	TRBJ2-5	TGCAGCGCAGACACAGGGTTCCAAGAGACCCAGTACTTC	CSADTGFQETQYF
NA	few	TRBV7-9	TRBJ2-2	TGTGCCAGCAGCAGCCGGACACCCGGGCCCGGGGAGCTGTTTTTT	CASSSRTPGPGELFF
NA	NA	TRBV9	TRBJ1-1	TGTGCCAGCAGATCCACCACGGCACTATATTCCGAAGCTTTCTTT	CASRSTTALYSEAFF
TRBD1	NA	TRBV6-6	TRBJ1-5	TGTGCCAGCAGAGGGACAGGTACCGATAATCAGCCCCAGCATTTT	CASRGTGTDNQPQHF
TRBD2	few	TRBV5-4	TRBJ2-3	TGTGCCAGCAGCTTGAACAGCGGGGGGGCACGGACAGATACGCAGTATTTT	CASSLNSGGARTDTQYF
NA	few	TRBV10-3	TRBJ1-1	TGTGCCATCAGTGATGGGGCGAACACTGAAGCTTTCTTT	CAISDGANTEAFF
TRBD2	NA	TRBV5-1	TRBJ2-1	TGCGCCAGCAGCTTGGCCGGTGCGGGGGGGAATGAGCAGTTCTTC	CASSLAGAGGNEQFF
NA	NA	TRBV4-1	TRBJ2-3	TGCGCCAGCAGCCAGGGGAGACTAGAGGGCACAGATACGCAGTATTTT	CASSQGRLEGTDTQYF
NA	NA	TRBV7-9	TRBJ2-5	TGTGCCAGCAGCTTAGCGGGAGGCCAAGAGACCCAGTACTTC	CASSLAGGQETQYF
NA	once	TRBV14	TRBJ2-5	TGTGCCAGCAGCCAAGATTACAGCTACCAAGAGACCCAGTACTTC	CASSQDYSYQETQYF
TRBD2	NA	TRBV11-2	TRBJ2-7	TGTGCCAGCAGCTTAGATGGAGCGGGATCGTTCGAGCAGTACTTC	CASSLDGAGSFEQYF
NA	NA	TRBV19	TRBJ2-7	TGTGCCAGTAGTATTTTTCCGGGATCCTACGAGCAGTACTTC	CASSIFPGSYEQYF
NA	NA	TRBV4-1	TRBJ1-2	TGCGCCAGCAGCCAAGGGGGTTTTGGGGGGTATGGCTACACCTTC	CASSQGGFGGYGYTF
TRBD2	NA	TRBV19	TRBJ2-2	TGTGCCAGTAGTATTAATAGCGGGAGGGTTACGAACACCGGGGAGCTGTTTTTT	CASSINSGRVTNTGELFF
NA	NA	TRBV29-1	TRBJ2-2	TGCAGCGTTGGACAAGGAGGGTCCGGGGAGCTGTTTTTT	CSVGQGGSGELFF
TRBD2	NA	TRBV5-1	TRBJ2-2	TGCGCCAGCAGCTTGTCAGCGGGGGGCGACACCGGGGAGCTGTTTTTT	CASSLSAGGDTGELFF
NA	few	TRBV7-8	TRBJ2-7	TGTGCCAGCAGCCCCACCAGCGTGGCGGGGTTATACGAGCAGTACTTC	CASSPTSVAGLYEQYF
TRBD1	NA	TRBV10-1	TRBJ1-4	TGCGCCAGCAGCGCCGGGACAGGTCATAATGAAAAACTGTTTTTT	CASSAGTGHNEKLFF
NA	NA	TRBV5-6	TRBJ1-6	TGTGCCAGCAGCTTGACCATTCGACAGGCCTCTAATTCACCCCTCCACTTT	CASSLTIRQASNSPLHF
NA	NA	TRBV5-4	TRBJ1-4	TGTGCCAGCAGCGGGGCACCGACAGGCGGTAATGAAAAACTGTTTTTT	CASSGAPTGGNEKLFF
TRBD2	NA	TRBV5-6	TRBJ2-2	TGTGCCAGCAGCTTGTGGCGGGAGGTACCCGGGGAGCTGTTTTTT	CASSLWREVPGELFF
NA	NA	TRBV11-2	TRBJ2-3	TGTGCCAGCAAAGGAGTACGAACTAGGAGTACAGATACGCAGTATTTT	CASKGVRTRSTDTQYF
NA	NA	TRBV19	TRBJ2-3	TGTGCCAGTAGTAGATCACAGGGTACCACAGATACGCAGTATTTT	CASSRSQGTTDTQYF
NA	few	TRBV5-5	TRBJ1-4	TGTGCCAGCAAGTTAGACAGAGCTAATGAAAAACTGTTTTTT	CASKLDRANEKLFF
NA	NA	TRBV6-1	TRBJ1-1	TGTACCAGCAGTGAATATCAAGCTTTCTTT	CTSSEYQAFF
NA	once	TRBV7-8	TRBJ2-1	TGTGCCAGCAGCCTACCACTTGGGGGGGGGCGGAACGAGCAGTTCTTC	CASSLPLGGGRNEQFF
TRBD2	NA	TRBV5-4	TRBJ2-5	TGTGCCAGCAGCTTGGCCGGGGGGGAGACCCAGTACTTC	CASSLAGGETQYF
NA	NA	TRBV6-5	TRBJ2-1	TGTGCCAGCAGTTCCGGGGAATACAATGAGCAGTTCTTC	CASSSGEYNEQFF
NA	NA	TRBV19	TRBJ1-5	TGTGCCAGTAGTATTAACAGGAACGGTCAGCCCCAGCATTTT	CASSINRNGQPQHF
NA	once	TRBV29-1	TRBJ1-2	TGCAGCGTTGACCAGGGGAACTATGGCTACACCTTC	CSVDQGNYGYTF
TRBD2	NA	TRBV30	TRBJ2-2	TGTGCCTGGAGTGTCTCCGGGAGGGGTAACACCGGGGAGCTGTTTTTT	CAWSVSGRGNTGELFF
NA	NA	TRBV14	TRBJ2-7	TGTGCCAGCAGCCAAGATCAGAGGCCACAGTACTTC	CASSQDQRPQYF
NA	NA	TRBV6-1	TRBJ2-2	TGTGCCAGCAGTGAACTTCGGGGGTCGACCGGGGAGCTGTTTTTT	CASSELRGSTGELFF
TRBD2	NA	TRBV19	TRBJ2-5	TGTGCCAGTAGTATTGACGGGGGGGCCGAGGAGACCCAGTACTTC	CASSIDGGAEETQYF
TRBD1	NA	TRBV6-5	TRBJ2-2	TGTGCCAGCAGTTACTCGAGACAGGGAGTCGGGGAGCTGTTTTTT	CASSYSRQGVGELFF
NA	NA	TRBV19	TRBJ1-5	TGTGCCAGTAGTATTGACGGGGGTGGCAATCAGCCCCAGCATTTT	CASSIDGGGNQPQHF
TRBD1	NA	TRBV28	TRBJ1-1	TGTGCCAGCGGGTTGGGACAGGAGGCGCGCCGCGAAGCTTTCTTT	CASGLGQEARREAFF
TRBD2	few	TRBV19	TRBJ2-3	TGTGCCAGTAGTATTAGCGGGAGCACAGATACGCAGTATTTT	CASSISGSTDTQYF